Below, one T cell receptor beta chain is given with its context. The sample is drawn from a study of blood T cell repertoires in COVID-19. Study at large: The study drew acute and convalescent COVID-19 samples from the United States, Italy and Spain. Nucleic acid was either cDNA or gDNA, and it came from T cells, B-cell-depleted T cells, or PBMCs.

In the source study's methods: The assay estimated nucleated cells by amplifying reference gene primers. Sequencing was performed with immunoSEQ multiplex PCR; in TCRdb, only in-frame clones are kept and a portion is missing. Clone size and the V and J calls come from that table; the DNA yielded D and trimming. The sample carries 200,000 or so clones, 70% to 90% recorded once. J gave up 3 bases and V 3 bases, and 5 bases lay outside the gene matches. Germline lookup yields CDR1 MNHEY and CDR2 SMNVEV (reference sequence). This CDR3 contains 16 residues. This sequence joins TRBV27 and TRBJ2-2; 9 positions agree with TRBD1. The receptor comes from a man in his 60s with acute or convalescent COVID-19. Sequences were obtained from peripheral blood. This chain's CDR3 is CASSLVDRGYTGELFF. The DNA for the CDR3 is TGTGCCAGCAGTTTGGTGGACAGGGGCTACACCGGGGAGCTGTTTTTT.